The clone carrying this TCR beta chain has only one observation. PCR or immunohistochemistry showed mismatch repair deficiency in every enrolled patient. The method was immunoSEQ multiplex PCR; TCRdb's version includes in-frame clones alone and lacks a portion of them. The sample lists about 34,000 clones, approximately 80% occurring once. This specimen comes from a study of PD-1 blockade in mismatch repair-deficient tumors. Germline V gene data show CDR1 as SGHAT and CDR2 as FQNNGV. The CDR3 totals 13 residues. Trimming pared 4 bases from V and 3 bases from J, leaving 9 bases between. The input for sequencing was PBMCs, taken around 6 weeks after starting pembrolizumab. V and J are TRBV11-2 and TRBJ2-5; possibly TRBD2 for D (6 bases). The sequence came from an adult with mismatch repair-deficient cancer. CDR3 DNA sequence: TGTGCCAGCAGCTCCGGACTAAAAGAGACCCAGTACTTC. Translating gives CASSSGLKETQYF.